The subject of this entry is one T cell receptor beta chain. Its cognate antigen is unknown. The data are from a study of cytomegalovirus exposure and HLA in healthy donors. Study at large: Of the donors genotyped, approximately 400 in all, 75% to 90% fell in the Caucasian-associated ancestry cluster.

J gave up 6 bases and V 2 bases, and 12 bases lay outside the gene matches. This CDR3 has 17 amino acids. Germline CDR1 reads MNHNS; CDR2 reads SASEGT. Broader study findings: Researchers reported in a later analysis that common viral pathogens appeared linked to several top clusters. Analysis was carried out at a later point, and it linked a missense DCLRE1C variant to TCR beta V- and J-gene trimming. One later analysis reportedly identified an Asian-associated ancestry cluster that showed fewer N-insertions than the roughly 670-donor mean.

With 60 Vbeta and 13 Jbeta primers, the PCR was carried out. Assay used: immunoSEQ multiplex PCR; TCRdb lists only in-frame clones, some missing. The sample lists about 110,000 clones, about two thirds occurring once. The sequenced material came from PBMCs. The origin of this receptor is a man between 25 and 39 years old in good health and CMV-seropositive. The chain is built from TRBV6-1 and TRBJ1-5; 8 nucleotides agree with TRBD1. The CDR3 nucleotides read TGTGCCAGCAGTGAACCGAGACAGGGGTTATCGGCTCAGCCCCAGCATTTT. Protein sequence: CASSEPRQGLSAQPQHF.